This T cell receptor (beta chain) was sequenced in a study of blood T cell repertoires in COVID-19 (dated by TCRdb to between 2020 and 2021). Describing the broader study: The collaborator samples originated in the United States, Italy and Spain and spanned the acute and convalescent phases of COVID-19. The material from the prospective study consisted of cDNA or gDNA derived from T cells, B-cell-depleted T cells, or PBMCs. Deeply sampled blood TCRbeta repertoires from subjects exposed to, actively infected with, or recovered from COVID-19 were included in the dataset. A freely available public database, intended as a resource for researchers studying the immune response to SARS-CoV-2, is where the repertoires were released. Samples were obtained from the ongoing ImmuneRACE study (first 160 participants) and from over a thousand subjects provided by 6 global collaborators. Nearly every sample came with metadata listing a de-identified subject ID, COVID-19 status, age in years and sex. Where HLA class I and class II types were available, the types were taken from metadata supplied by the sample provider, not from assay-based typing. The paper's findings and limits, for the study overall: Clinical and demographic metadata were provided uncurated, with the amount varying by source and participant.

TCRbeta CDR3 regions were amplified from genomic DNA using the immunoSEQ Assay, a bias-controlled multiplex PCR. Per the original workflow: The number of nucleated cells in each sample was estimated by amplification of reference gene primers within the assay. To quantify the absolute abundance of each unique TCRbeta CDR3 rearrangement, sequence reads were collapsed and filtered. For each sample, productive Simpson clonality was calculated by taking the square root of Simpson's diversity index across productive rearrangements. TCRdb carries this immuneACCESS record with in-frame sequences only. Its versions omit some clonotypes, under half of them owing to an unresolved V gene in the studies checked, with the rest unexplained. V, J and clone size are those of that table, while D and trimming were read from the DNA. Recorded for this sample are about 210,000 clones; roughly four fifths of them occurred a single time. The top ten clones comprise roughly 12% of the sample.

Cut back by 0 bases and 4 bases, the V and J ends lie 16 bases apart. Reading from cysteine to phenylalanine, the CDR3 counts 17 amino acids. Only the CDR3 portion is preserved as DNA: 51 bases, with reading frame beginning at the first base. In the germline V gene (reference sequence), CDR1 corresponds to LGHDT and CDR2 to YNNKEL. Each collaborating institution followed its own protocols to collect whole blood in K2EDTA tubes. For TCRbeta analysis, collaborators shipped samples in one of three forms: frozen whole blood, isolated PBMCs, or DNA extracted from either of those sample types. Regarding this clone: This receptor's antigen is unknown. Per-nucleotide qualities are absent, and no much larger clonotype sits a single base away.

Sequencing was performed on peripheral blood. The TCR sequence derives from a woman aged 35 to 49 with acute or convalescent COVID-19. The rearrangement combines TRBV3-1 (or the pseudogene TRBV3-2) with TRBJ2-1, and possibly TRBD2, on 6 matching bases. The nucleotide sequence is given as TGTGCCAGCAGCCAAGATCCGGCGGGAAAGGGGTACAATGAGCAGTTCTTC. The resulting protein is CASSQDPAGKGYNEQFF.